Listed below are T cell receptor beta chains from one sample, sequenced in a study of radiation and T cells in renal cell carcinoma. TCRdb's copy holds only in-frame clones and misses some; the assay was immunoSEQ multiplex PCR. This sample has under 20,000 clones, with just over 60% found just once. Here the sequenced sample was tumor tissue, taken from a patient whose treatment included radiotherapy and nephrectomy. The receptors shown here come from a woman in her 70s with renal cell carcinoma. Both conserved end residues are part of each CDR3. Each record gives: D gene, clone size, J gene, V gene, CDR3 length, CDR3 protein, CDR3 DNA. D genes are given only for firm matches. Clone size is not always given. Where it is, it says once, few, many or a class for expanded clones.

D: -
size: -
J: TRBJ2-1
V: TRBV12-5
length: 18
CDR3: CASGLPPALRGPYNEQFF
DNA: TGTGCTAGTGGTTTGCCCCCTGCGCTGAGGGGCCCCTACAATGAGCAGTTCTTC

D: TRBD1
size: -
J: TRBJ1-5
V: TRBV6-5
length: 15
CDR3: CASSYSGTGNQPQHF
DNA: TGTGCCAGCAGTTACTCCGGGACAGGGAATCAGCCCCAGCATTTT

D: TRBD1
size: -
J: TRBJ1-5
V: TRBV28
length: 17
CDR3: CASSRTGGRWSNQPQHF
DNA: TGTGCCAGCAGTCGGACAGGGGGGCGATGGAGCAATCAGCCCCAGCATTTT

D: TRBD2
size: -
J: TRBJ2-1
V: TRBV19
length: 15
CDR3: CASTPAGGSYNEQFF
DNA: TGTGCCAGTACCCCGGCGGGGGGCTCCTACAATGAGCAGTTCTTC

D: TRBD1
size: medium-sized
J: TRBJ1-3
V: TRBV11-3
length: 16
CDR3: CASSNRQGAGGNTIYF
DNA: TGTGCCAGCAGCAATCGACAGGGGGCTGGTGGAAACACCATATATTTT

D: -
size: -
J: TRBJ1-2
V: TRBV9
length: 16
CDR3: CASSVRQTDRTDGYTF
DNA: TGTGCCAGCAGCGTGCGCCAAACGGACCGTACCGATGGCTACACCTTC

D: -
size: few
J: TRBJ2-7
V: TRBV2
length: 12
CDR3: CASSGQTYEQYF
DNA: TGTGCCAGCAGTGGACAGACCTACGAGCAGTACTTC

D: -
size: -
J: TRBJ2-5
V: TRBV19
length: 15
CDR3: CASSTGGRSQETQYF
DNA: TGTGCCAGTAGTACCGGGGGACGGTCGCAAGAGACCCAGTACTTC

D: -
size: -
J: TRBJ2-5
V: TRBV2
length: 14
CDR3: CASSQTAGQGTQYF
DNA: TGTGCCAGCAGCCAGACTGCGGGGCAGGGGACCCAGTACTTC

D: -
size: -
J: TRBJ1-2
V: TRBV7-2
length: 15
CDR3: CASSGAATAVDGYTF
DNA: TGTGCCAGCAGCGGGGCAGCGACAGCTGTCGATGGCTACACCTTC

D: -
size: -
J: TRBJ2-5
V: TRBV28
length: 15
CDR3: CASSLRGAGSETQYF
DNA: TGTGCCAGCAGTTTGAGGGGGGCCGGTTCAGAGACCCAGTACTTC

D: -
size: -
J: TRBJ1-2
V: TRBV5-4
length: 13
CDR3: CASSLGGLRGYTF
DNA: TGTGCCAGCAGCTTGGGCGGGCTCCGGGGCTACACCTTC

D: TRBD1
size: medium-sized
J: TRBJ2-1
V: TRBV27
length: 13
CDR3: CASRKTGGNEQFF
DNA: TGTGCCAGCAGAAAGACAGGGGGCAATGAGCAGTTCTTC

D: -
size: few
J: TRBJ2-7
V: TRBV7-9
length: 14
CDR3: CASSSQGNIHEQYF
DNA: TGTGCCAGCAGCTCACAGGGCAATATCCACGAGCAGTACTTC

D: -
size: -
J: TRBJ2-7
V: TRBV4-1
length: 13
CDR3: CASSKGRIYEQYF
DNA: TGCGCCAGCAGCAAGGGCCGGATCTACGAGCAGTACTTC

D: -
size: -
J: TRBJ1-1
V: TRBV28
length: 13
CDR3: CASRPAMNTEAFF
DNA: TGTGCCAGCAGACCGGCCATGAACACTGAAGCTTTCTTT

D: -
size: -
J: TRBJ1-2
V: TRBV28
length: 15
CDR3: CASSLGTASHYGYTF
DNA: TGTGCCAGCAGTTTAGGGACCGCGTCCCACTATGGCTACACCTTC

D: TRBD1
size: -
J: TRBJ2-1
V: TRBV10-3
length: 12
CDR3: CAIGQGLNEQFF
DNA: TGTGCCATCGGACAGGGTCTCAATGAGCAGTTCTTC

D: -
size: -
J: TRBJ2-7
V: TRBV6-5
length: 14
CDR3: CASSYSYRSYEQYF
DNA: TGTGCCAGCAGTTACTCGTACAGGTCCTACGAGCAGTACTTC

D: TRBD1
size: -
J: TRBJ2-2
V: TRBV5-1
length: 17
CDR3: CASSLLAGTGSTGELFF
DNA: TGCGCCAGCAGCTTGTTGGCCGGGACAGGGAGCACCGGGGAGCTGTTTTTT

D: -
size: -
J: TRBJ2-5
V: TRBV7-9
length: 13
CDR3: CASSAPDGATQYF
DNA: TGTGCCAGCAGCGCGCCGGATGGGGCGACCCAGTACTTC

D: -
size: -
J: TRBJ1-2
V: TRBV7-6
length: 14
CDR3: CASSLRAVDYGYTF
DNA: TGTGCCAGCAGCTTACGGGCTGTGGACTATGGCTACACCTTC

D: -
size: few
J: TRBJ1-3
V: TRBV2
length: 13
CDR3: CASSESAGNTIYF
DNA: TGTGCCAGCAGTGAAAGCGCTGGAAACACCATATATTTT

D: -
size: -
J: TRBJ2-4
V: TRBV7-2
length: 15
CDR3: CASSLGGRAKNIQYF
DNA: TGTGCCAGCAGCTTAGGGGGGCGCGCCAAAAACATTCAGTACTTC

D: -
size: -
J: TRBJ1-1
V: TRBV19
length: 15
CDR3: CASSGRRGAKPEAFF
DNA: TGTGCCAGTAGTGGTCGAAGGGGGGCAAAGCCTGAAGCTTTCTTT

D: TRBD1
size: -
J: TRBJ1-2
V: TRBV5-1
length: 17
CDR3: CASSLAYLVGQDYGYTF
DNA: TGCGCCAGCAGCTTGGCCTATCTTGTGGGACAGGACTATGGCTACACCTTC

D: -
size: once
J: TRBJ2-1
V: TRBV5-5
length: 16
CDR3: CASREIRPTTYNEQFF
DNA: TGTGCCAGCCGGGAGATAAGGCCGACAACTTACAATGAGCAGTTCTTC